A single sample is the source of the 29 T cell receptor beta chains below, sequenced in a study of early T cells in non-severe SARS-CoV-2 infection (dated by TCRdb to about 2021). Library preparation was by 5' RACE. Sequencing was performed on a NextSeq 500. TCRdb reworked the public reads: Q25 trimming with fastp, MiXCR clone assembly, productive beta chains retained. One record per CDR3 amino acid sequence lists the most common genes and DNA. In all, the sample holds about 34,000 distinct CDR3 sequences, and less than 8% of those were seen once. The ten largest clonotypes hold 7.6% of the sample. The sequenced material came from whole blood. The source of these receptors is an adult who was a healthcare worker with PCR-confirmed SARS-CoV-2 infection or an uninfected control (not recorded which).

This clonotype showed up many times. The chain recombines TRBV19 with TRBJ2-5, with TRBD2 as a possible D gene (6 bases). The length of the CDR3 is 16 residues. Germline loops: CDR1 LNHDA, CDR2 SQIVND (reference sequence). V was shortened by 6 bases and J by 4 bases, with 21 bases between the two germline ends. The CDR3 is CASSPGTRSNRETQYF. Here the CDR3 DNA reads TGTGCCAGTAGCCCCGGGACTCGATCTAACAGAGAGACCCAGTACTTC.

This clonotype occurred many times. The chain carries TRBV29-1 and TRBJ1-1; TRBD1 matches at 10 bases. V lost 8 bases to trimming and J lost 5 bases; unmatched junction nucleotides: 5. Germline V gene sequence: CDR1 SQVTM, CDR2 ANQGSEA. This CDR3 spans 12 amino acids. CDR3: CSTGQGLTEAFF. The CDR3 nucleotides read TGCAGCACGGGACAGGGGCTTACTGAAGCTTTCTTT.

CDR3 sequence reads: CASAPWGDTDTQYF. The CDR3 coding sequence is TGTGCTAGTGCCCCATGGGGGGACACAGATACGCAGTATTTT. The chain joins TRBV12-5 to TRBJ2-3, with a weak D call TRBD2 (6 bases). CDR1 and CDR2 (germline): LGHNT, FRNRAP. The CDR3 runs 14 residues. V lost 7 bases and J lost 2, with 13 bases in between.

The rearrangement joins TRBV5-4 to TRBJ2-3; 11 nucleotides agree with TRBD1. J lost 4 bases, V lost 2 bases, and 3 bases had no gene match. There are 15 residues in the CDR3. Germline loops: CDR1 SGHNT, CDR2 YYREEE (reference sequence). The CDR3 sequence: CASSFPDRGPDTQYF. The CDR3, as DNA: TGTGCCAGCAGCTTCCCGGACAGGGGGCCAGATACGCAGTATTTT.

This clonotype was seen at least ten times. The CDR3 bases are TGTGCCAGCAGTCCTATGGCAGTAAAAGAGACCCAGTACTTC. This sequence encodes CASSPMAVKETQYF. The rearrangement links TRBV14 to TRBJ2-5; no definite D call. The CDR3 sequence is 14 residues long. Trimming removed 6 bases at V and 3 bases at J, with 14 bases between. CDR1 and CDR2 (germline): SGHDN, FVKESK.

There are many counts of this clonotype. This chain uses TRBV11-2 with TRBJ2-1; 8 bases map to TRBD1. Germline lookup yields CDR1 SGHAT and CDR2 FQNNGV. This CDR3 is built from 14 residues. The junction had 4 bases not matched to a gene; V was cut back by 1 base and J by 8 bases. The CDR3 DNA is TGTGCCAGCAGCTTAGGACAGGGGTTGGATGAGCAGTTCTTC. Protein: CASSLGQGLDEQFF.

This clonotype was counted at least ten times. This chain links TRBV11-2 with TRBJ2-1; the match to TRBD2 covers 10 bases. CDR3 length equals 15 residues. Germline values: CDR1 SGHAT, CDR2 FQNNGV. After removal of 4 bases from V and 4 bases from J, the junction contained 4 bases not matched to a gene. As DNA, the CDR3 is TGTGCCAGCAGCTCACTAGCGGGGACTTACAATGAGCAGTTCTTC. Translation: CASSSLAGTYNEQFF.

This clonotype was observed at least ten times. CDR3: CASTAGGSTPLHF. In DNA, the CDR3 is TGTGCCAGCACCGCCGGCGGGTCTACACCCCTCCACTTT. The chain recombines TRBV5-6 with TRBJ1-6, with D uncertain. Germline CDR1 is SGHDT and CDR2 is YYEEEE. The V gene lost 6 bases and the J gene lost 11 bases, with 15 bases spanning the gap. This CDR3 region has 13 residues.

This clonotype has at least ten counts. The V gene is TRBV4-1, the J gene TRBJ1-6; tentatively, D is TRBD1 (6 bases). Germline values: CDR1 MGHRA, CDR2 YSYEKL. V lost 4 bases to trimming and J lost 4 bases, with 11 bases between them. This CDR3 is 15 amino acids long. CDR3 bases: TGCGCCAGCAGCCCCGGAGGGGGGTATAATTCACCCCTCCACTTT. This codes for CASSPGGGYNSPLHF.

In nucleotides, the CDR3 is TGCAGTGAGGCGGGGGGCCGCACAGATACGCAGTATTTT. Amino acids: CSEAGGRTDTQYF. The chain combines TRBV20-1 with TRBJ2-3; 8 bases align to TRBD2. Germline V gene sequence: CDR1 DFQATT, CDR2 SNEGSKA (reference sequence). The CDR3 loop spans 13 amino acids. V lost 7 bases, J lost 1 base, and 4 bases stayed unmatched.

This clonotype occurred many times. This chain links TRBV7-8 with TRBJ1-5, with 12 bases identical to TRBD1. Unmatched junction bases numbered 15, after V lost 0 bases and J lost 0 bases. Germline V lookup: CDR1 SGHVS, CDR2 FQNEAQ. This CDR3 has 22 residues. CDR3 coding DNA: TGTGCCAGCAGCTTAGCGCATGGCCGGGACAGGGGGCAGACGTATAGCAATCAGCCCCAGCATTTT. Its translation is CASSLAHGRDRGQTYSNQPQHF. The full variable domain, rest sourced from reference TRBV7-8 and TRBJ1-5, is GAGVSQSPRYKVAKRGQDVALRCDPISGHVSLFWYQQALGQGPEFLTYFQNEAQLDKSGLPSDRFFAERPEGSVSTLKIQRTQQEDSAVYLCASSLAHGRDRGQTYSNQPQHFGDGTRLSIL.

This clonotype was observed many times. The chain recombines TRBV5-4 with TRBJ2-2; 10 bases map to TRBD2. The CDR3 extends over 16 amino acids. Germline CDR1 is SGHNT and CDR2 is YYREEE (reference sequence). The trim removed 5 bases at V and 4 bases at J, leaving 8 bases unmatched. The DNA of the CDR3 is TGTGCCAGCAGTCTGGGACTAGCGACCACCACCGGGGAGCTGTTTTTT. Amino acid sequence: CASSLGLATTTGELFF. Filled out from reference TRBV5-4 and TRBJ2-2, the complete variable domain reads ETGVTQSPTHLIKTRGQQVTLRCSSQSGHNTVSWYQQALGQGPQFIFQYYREEENGRGNFPPRFSGLQFPNYSSELNVNALELDDSALYLCASSLGLATTTGELFFGEGSRLTVL.

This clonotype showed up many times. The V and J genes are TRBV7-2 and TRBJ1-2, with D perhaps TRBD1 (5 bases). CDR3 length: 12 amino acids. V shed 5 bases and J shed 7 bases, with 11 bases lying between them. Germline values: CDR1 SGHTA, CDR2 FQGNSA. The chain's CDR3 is CASSTGVSGYTF. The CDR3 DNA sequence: TGTGCCAGCAGCACAGGAGTTAGTGGCTACACCTTC.

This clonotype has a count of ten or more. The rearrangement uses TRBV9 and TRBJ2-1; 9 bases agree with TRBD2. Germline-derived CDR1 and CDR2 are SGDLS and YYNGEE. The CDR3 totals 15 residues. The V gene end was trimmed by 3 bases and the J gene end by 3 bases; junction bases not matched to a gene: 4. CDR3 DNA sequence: TGTGCCAGCAGCGAGAGCGGGGGGCTCTACAATGAGCAGTTCTTC. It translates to CASSESGGLYNEQFF.

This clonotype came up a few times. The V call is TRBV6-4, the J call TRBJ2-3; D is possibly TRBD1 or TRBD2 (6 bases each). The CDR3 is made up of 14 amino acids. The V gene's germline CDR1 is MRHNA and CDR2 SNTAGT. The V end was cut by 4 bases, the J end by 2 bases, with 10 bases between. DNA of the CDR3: TGTGCCAGCAGTGCGGGGGCCTACACAGATACGCAGTATTTT. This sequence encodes CASSAGAYTDTQYF.

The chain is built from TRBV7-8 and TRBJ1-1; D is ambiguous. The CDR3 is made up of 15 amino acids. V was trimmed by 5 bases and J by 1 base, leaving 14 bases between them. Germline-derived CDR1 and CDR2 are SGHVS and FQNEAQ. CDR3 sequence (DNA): TGTGCCAGCAGCCCCACCGAGGCTCAGAACACTGAAGCTTTCTTT. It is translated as CASSPTEAQNTEAFF. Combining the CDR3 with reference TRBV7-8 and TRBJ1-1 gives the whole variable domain GAGVSQSPRYKVAKRGQDVALRCDPISGHVSLFWYQQALGQGPEFLTYFQNEAQLDKSGLPSDRFFAERPEGSVSTLKIQRTQQEDSAVYLCASSPTEAQNTEAFFGQGTRLTVV.

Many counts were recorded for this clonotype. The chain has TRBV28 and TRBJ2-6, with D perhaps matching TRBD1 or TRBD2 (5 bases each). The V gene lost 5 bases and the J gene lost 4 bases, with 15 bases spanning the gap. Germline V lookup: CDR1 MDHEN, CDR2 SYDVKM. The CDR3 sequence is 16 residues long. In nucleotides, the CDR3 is TGTGCCAGCAGTCCTCTCGGGGACGCAGGGGCCAACGTCCTGACTTTC. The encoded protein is CASSPLGDAGANVLTF. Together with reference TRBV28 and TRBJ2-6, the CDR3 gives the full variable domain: DVKVTQSSRYLVKRTGEKVFLECVQDMDHENMFWYRQDPGLGLRLIYFSYDVKMKEKGDIPEGYSVSREKKERFSLILESASTNQTSMYLCASSPLGDAGANVLTFGAGSRLTVL.

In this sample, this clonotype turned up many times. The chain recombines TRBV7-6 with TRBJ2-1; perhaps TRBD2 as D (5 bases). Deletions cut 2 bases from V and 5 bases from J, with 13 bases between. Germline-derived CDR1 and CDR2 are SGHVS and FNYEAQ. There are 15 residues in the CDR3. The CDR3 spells CASSLYLASHNEQFF. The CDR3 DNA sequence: TGTGCCAGCAGCTTATACCTAGCTTCCCACAATGAGCAGTTCTTC.

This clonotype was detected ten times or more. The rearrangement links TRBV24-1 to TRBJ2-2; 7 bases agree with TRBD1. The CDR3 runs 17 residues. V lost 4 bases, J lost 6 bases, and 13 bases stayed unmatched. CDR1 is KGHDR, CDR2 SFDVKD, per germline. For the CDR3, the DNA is TGTGCCACCAGTGAGATAAACAGGGGCCTAGAAGCCGGGGAGCTGTTTTTT. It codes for CATSEINRGLEAGELFF.

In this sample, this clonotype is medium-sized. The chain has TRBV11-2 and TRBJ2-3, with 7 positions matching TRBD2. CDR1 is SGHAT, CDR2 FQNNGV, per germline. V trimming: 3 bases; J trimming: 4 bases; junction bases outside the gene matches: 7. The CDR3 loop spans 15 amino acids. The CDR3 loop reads CASSFWGGSPDTQYF. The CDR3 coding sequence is TGTGCCAGCAGCTTTTGGGGGGGTAGCCCAGATACGCAGTATTTT. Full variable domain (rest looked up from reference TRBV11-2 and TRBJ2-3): EAGVAQSPRYKIIEKRQSVAFWCNPISGHATLYWYQQILGQGPKLLIQFQNNGVVDDSQLPKDRFSAERLKGVDSTLKIQPAKLEDSAVYLCASSFWGGSPDTQYFGPGTRLTVL.

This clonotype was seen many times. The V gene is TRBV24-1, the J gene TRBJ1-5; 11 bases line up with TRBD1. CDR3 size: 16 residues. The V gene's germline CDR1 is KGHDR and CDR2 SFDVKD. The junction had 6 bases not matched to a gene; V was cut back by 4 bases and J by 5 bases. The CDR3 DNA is TGTGCCACCAGTGACCGGGGGACAGGGGGTCATCAGCCCCAGCATTTT. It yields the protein CATSDRGTGGHQPQHF.

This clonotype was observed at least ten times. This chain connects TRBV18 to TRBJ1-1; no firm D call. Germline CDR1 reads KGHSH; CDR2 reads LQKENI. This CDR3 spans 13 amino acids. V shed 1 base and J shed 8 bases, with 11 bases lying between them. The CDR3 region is CASSPRKREEAFF. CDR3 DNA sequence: TGTGCCAGCTCACCACGGAAGAGAGAAGAAGCTTTCTTT.

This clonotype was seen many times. The CDR3 nucleotides are TGTGCCAGCTCACCACCTTACGGAGCTAACTATGGCTACACCTTC. Its protein product is CASSPPYGANYGYTF. The V and J genes are TRBV18 and TRBJ1-2; D is ambiguous. Germline V gives CDR1 KGHSH, CDR2 LQKENI. Trimming removed 0 bases from V and 0 bases from J, with 8 bases in between. The CDR3 extends over 15 amino acids.

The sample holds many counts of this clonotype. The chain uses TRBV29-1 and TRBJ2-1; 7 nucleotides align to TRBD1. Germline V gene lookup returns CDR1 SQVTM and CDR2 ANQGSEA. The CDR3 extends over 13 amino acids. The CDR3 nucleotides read TGCAGTTCCAGGGACAGCCTCTACAATGAGCAGTTCTTC. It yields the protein CSSRDSLYNEQFF.

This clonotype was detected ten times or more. CDR3 in DNA: TGCATCCCTACAGGGGACAATAACTATGGCTACACCTTC. Residues: CIPTGDNNYGYTF. The chain has TRBV20-1 and TRBJ1-2; 7 bases match TRBD1. Germline V gene data show CDR1 as DFQATT and CDR2 as SNEGSKA (reference sequence). The CDR3 covers 13 residues.

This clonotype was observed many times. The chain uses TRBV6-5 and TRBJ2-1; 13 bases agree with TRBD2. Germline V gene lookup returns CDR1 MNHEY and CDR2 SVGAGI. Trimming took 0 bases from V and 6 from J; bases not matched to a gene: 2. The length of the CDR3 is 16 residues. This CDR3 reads CASSYSRLAGGNEQFF. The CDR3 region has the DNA TGTGCCAGCAGTTACTCTCGACTAGCGGGGGGCAATGAGCAGTTCTTC.

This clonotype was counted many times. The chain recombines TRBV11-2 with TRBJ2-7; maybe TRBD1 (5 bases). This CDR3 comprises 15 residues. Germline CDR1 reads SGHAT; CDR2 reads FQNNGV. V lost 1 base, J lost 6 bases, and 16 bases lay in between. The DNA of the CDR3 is TGTGCCAGCAGCTTAGTCAATTCTCTCGACAGCGAGCAGTACTTC. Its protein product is CASSLVNSLDSEQYF.

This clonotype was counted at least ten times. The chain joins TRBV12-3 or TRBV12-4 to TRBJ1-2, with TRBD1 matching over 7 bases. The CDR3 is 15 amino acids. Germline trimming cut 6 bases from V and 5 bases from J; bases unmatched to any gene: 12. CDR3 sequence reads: CASRDAGQPPYGYTF. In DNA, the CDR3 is TGTGCCAGCAGGGACGCGGGACAGCCGCCTTATGGCTACACCTTC.

The CDR3 DNA reads as TGCGCCAGCAGCTTGGACAACCGACTGTTGGGGGAGCAGTTCTTC. Translation gives CASSLDNRLLGEQFF. The J gene is TRBJ2-1, the V gene TRBV5-1, with unresolved D. V lost 0 bases and J 10 bases, leaving 17 bases between the germline ends. CDR1 and CDR2 (germline): SGHRS, YFSETQ. CDR3 size: 15 residues. Complete variable domain (other parts from reference TRBV5-1 and TRBJ2-1): KAGVTQTPRYLIKTRGQQVTLSCSPISGHRSVSWYQQTPGQGLQFLFEYFSETQRNKGNFPGRFSGRQFSNSRSEMNVSTLELGDSALYLCASSLDNRLLGEQFFGPGTRLTVL.